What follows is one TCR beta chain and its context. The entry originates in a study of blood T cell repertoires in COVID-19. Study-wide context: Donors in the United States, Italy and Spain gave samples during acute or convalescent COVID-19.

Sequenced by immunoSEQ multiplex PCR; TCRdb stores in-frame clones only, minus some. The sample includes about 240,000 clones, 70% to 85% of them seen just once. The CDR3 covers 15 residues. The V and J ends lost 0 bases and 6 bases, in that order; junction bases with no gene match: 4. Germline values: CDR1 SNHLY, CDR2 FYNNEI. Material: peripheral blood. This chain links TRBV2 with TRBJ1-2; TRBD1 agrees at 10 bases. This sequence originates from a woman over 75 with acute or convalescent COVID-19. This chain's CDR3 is CASSEAGQGRDGYTF. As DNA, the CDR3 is TGTGCCAGCAGTGAAGCGGGACAGGGGAGGGATGGCTACACCTTC.